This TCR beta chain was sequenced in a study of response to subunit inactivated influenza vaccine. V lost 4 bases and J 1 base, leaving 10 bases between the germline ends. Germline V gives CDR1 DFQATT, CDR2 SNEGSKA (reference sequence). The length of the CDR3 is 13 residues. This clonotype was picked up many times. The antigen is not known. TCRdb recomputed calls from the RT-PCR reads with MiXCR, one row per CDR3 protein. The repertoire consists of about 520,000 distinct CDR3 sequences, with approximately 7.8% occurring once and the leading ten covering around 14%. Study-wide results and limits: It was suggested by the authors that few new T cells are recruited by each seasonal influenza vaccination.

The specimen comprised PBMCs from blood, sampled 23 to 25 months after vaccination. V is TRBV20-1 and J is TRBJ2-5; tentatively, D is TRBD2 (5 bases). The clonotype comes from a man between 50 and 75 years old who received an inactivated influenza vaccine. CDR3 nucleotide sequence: TGCAGTGCTACCGACCTAGCCCAAGAGACCCAGTACTTC. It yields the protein CSATDLAQETQYF.